Below, 15 T cell receptor beta chains from the same sample are listed, as sequenced in a study of radiotherapy plus CTLA-4 blockade in lung cancer. Sequenced by immunoSEQ multiplex PCR; TCRdb stores in-frame clones only, minus some. The profile covers 50,000 to 70,000 clones, with almost 85% appearing a single time and around 6.6% taken by the ten largest. Sequenced here: peripheral blood, sampled from a patient treated with radiotherapy plus ipilimumab. These receptors were collected from a human donor with non-small cell lung cancer whose response to radiotherapy plus ipilimumab could not be evaluated.

This clone was detected once. The V call is TRBV28, the J call TRBJ2-1, with 8 bases that match TRBD2. The CDR3 covers 15 residues. The germline gives CDR1 MDHEN, CDR2 SYDVKM. The V segment lost 2 bases and the J segment 9 bases; nucleotides outside the gene matches: 9. This chain's CDR3 is CASSLGVAGTAEQFF. CDR3 coding DNA: TGTGCCAGCAGTTTAGGGGTAGCGGGAACGGCTGAGCAGTTCTTC.

The rearrangement uses TRBV7-9 and TRBJ1-2; tentatively, D is TRBD1 (6 bases). From germline, CDR1 is SEHNR and CDR2 FQNEAQ (reference sequence). The CDR3 is made up of 16 amino acids. V was trimmed by 5 bases and J by 0 bases, leaving 16 bases between them. CDR3 loop: CASSPGGTEANYGYTF. The DNA for the CDR3 is TGTGCCAGCAGCCCGGGGGGCACTGAAGCTAACTATGGCTACACCTTC.

J is TRBJ2-7 and V is TRBV6-5, with 8 bases fitting TRBD1. From germline, CDR1 is MNHEY and CDR2 SVGAGI. Trimming took 6 bases from V and 2 from J; bases not matched to a gene: 9. CDR3 length: 15 amino acids. The CDR3, as DNA: TGTGCCAGCAGCTACGCCGGGACAGGTACCTACGAGCAGTACTTC. It specifies CASSYAGTGTYEQYF.

This rearrangement joins TRBV6-6 to TRBJ1-1; tentatively, D is TRBD1 (5 bases). Germline V CDR1 and CDR2: MNHNY, SVGAGI (reference sequence). The CDR3 is 13 amino acids. The V end was cut by 4 bases, the J end by 4 bases, with 10 bases between. The CDR3 spells CASSSKGSTEAFF. DNA for the CDR3: TGTGCCAGCAGTTCAAAGGGGTCCACTGAAGCTTTCTTT.

The chain combines TRBV6-1 with TRBJ2-4; TRBD1 is a possible D gene (6 bases). Between the trimmed V and J ends, which lost 1 base and 6 bases, there was a span of 10 bases. Germline CDR1 is MNHNS and CDR2 is SASEGT. The CDR3 is 14 amino acids. As DNA, the CDR3 is TGTGCCAGCAGTGAAGACAGGGTGAGAAACATTCAGTACTTC. Translated: CASSEDRVRNIQYF.

V and J are TRBV6-6 and TRBJ1-6; D is possibly TRBD1 (6 bases). Trimming cost V 7 bases and J 7 bases, with 17 bases left between them. The CDR3 runs to 15 residues. Germline-derived CDR1 and CDR2 are MNHNY and SVGAGI (reference sequence). The CDR3 protein is CASIPRQQGNSPLHF. In DNA, the CDR3 is TGTGCCAGCATCCCCCGACAACAGGGAAATTCACCCCTCCACTTT.

The rearrangement uses TRBV11-2 and TRBJ1-4; 8 nucleotides match TRBD1. V lost 1 base and J lost 5; bases outside the gene matches: 0. The CDR3 is 14 residues long. The germline V gene encodes CDR1 SGHAT and CDR2 FQNNGV. CDR3 DNA: TGTGCCAGCAGCTTAGGGGACAGGAATGAAAAACTGTTTTTT. This codes for CASSLGDRNEKLFF.

The chain combines TRBV6-5 with TRBJ1-5; no firm D call. The CDR3 is 14 amino acids. Germline CDR1 MNHEY, CDR2 SVGAGI. The ends were cut back, 6 bases at V and 4 bases at J, with 13 bases in the middle. The CDR3 bases are TGTGCCAGCAGGAAGGCAGGTCCTAATCAGCCCCAGCATTTT. It translates to CASRKAGPNQPQHF.

In this sample, this clone turned up once. V is TRBV7-9 and J is TRBJ1-2, with D maybe TRBD1 (5 bases). The CDR3 totals 14 residues. Trimming removed 3 bases from V and 4 bases from J, with 12 bases in between. CDR1 and CDR2 from the germline V gene are SEHNR and FQNEAQ (reference sequence). For the CDR3, the DNA is TGTGCCAGCAGCTTCGACAGAGCCCTCTATGGCTACACCTTC. This gives the protein CASSFDRALYGYTF.

The V gene is TRBV5-6, the J gene TRBJ1-2; 9 nucleotides align to TRBD1. The germline V gene encodes CDR1 SGHDT and CDR2 YYEEEE. The CDR3 runs 13 residues. Unmatched junction bases numbered 0, after V lost 3 bases and J lost 3 bases. This chain's CDR3 is CASSWDRDYGYTF. The CDR3 coding sequence is TGTGCCAGCAGCTGGGACAGGGACTATGGCTACACCTTC. Based on the CDR3 plus reference TRBV5-6 and TRBJ1-2, the full variable domain is DAGVTQSPTHLIKTRGQQVTLRCSPKSGHDTVSWYQQALGQGPQFIFQYYEEEERQRGNFPDRFSGHQFPNYSSELNVNALLLGDSALYLCASSWDRDYGYTFGSGTRLTVV.

This rearrangement joins TRBV30 to TRBJ2-4; 10 bases fit TRBD1. Germline V gene sequence: CDR1 GTSNPN, CDR2 SVGIG (reference sequence). V shed 3 bases and J 4 bases; nucleotides not matched to a gene: 3. This CDR3 comprises 14 residues. CDR3 sequence: CAWSGTGAKNIQYF. The DNA for the CDR3 is TGTGCCTGGAGCGGGACAGGGGCAAAAAACATTCAGTACTTC.

This chain joins TRBV18 and TRBJ2-7; 10 nucleotides line up with TRBD2. The CDR3 spans 14 residues. In germline, CDR1 is KGHSH, CDR2 LQKENI. The V gene end was trimmed by 3 bases and the J gene end by 6 bases; junction bases not matched to a gene: 5. The CDR3 sequence is CASSPGTSEAEQYF. CDR3 DNA sequence: TGTGCCAGCTCACCGGGGACTAGCGAGGCCGAGCAGTACTTC.

This chain connects TRBV28 to TRBJ2-7; D uncertain. This CDR3 has 15 residues. Per the germline V gene, CDR1 is MDHEN and CDR2 is SYDVKM. The germline V and J ends were trimmed by 3 bases and 1 base, with 13 bases remaining between them. The CDR3 sequence is CASSLRSTLSYEQYF. In nucleotides, the CDR3 is TGTGCCAGCAGTTTGAGGTCCACGCTATCCTACGAGCAGTACTTC.

The genes are TRBV9 and TRBJ2-5; D may be TRBD1 (6 bases). The CDR3 loop spans 15 amino acids. CDR1 is SGDLS and CDR2 is YYNGEE in the germline V gene. V dropped 0 bases and J dropped 1 base, with 10 bases sitting between them. In nucleotides, the CDR3 is TGTGCCAGCAGCGTAGACGGGACACCCCAAGAGACCCAGTACTTC. The encoded protein is CASSVDGTPQETQYF.

The genes are TRBV29-1 and TRBJ2-7; 10 bases line up with TRBD1. Germline CDR1 SQVTM, CDR2 ANQGSEA. J gave up 1 base and V 5 bases, and 5 bases lay outside the gene matches. The CDR3 is made up of 14 amino acids. CDR3 loop: CSVWTGGTSYEQYF. CDR3 coding DNA: TGCAGCGTTTGGACAGGGGGGACGTCCTACGAGCAGTACTTC.